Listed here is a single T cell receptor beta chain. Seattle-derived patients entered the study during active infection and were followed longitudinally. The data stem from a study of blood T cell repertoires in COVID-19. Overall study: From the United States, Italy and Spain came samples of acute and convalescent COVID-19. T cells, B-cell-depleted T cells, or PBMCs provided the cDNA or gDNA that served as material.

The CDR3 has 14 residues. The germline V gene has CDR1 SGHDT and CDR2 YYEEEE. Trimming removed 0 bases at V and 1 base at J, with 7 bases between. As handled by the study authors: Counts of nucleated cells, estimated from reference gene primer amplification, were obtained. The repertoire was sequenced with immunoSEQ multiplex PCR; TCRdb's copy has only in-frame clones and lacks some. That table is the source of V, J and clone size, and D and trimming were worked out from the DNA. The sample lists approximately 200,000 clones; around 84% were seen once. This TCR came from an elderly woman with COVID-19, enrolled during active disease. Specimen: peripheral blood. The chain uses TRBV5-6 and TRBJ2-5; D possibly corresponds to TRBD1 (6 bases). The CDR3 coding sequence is TGTGCCAGCAGCTTGGAACAGGGCCAAGAGACCCAGTACTTC. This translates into CASSLEQGQETQYF.